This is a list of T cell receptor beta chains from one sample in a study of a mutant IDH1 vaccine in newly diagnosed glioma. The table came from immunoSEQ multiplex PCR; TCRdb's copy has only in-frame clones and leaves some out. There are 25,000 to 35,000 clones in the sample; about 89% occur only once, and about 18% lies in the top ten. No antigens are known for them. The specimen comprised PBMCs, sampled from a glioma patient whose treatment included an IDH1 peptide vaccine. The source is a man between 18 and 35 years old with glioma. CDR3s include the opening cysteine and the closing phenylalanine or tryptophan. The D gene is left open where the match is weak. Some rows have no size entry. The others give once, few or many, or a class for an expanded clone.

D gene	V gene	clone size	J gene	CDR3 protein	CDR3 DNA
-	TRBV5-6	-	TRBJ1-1	CASSLFLARGVTEAFF	TGTGCCAGCAGCTTGTTTCTAGCTCGGGGAGTCACTGAAGCTTTCTTT
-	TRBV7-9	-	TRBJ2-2	CASREATGSGELFF	TGTGCCAGCAGGGAGGCCACAGGGAGCGGGGAGCTGTTTTTT
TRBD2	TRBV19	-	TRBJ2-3	CASSIGLAGGPRRQYF	TGTGCCAGTAGTATAGGGCTAGCGGGAGGGCCGCGGAGGCAGTATTTT
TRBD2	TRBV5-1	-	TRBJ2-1	CASSLVSSGRDEQFF	TGCGCCAGCAGCTTGGTGTCTAGCGGGAGGGATGAGCAGTTCTTC
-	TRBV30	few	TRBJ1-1	CAWYQPAENTEAFF	TGTGCCTGGTACCAGCCGGCAGAGAACACTGAAGCTTTCTTT
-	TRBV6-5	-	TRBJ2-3	CASSPWVRADTQYF	TGTGCCAGCAGTCCTTGGGTTCGCGCAGATACGCAGTATTTT
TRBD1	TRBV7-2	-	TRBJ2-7	CASSSAGTAYEQYF	TGTGCCAGCAGCTCCGCCGGGACAGCCTACGAGCAGTACTTC
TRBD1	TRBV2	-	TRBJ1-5	CASKGQGAKQPQHF	TGTGCCAGCAAAGGGCAGGGGGCAAAACAGCCCCAGCATTTT
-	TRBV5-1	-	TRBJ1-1	CASSLHYLDLNTEAFF	TGCGCCAGCAGCCTCCACTACCTGGACCTGAACACTGAAGCTTTCTTT
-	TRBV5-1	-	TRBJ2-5	CASSLHQETQYF	TGCGCCAGCAGCCTACACCAAGAGACCCAGTACTTC
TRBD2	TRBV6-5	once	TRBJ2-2	CASSLASGSPGELFF	TGTGCCAGCAGTTTGGCTAGCGGGAGTCCTGGGGAGCTGTTTTTT
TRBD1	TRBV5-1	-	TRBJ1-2	CASGQGIQNYGYTF	TGCGCCAGCGGACAGGGGATTCAGAACTATGGCTACACCTTC
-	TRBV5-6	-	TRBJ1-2	CASSPVGRDGYTF	TGTGCCAGCAGCCCGGTCGGCAGGGATGGCTACACCTTC
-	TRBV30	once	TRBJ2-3	CAWSVGGDTQYF	TGTGCCTGGAGTGTTGGAGGAGATACGCAGTATTTT
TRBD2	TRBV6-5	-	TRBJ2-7	CASRAGGTYEQYF	TGTGCCAGCAGAGCGGGAGGGACCTACGAGCAGTACTTC
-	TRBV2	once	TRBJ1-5	CASRHFSNQPQHF	TGTGCCAGCAGACACTTTAGCAATCAGCCCCAGCATTTT
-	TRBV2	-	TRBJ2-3	CASSAGTQYF	TGTGCCAGCAGTGCTGGTACGCAGTATTTT
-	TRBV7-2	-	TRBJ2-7	CASSSQPTLAYEQYF	TGTGCCAGCAGCTCCCAGCCTACATTGGCCTACGAGCAGTACTTC
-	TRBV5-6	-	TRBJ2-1	CASSLKGRAYNEQFF	TGTGCCAGCAGCTTGAAGGGAAGGGCCTACAATGAGCAGTTCTTC
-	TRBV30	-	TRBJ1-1	CALHGDLQGTEAFF	TGTGCCTTACACGGGGATCTACAGGGCACTGAAGCTTTCTTT
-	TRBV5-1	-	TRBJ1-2	CASSPDAHYGYTF	TGCGCCAGCAGCCCGGACGCGCACTATGGCTACACCTTC
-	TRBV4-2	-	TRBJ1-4	CASSQDFGVQNEKLFF	TGTGCCAGCAGCCAAGATTTCGGTGTTCAGAATGAAAAACTGTTTTTT
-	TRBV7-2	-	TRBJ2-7	CASSWGAPQGYEQYF	TGTGCCAGCAGCTGGGGCGCCCCCCAAGGTTACGAGCAGTACTTC
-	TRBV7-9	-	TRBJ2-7	CASSAGLSYEQYF	TGTGCCAGCAGCGCGGGACTGTCCTACGAGCAGTACTTC
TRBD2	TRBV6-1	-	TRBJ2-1	CASSEVPSGRPRGEQFF	TGTGCCAGCAGTGAAGTCCCTAGCGGGAGGCCCCGGGGTGAGCAGTTCTTC
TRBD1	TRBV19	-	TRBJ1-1	CASSMTGWNTEAFF	TGTGCCAGTAGTATGACAGGGTGGAACACTGAAGCTTTCTTT
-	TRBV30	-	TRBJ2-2	CAWDRGLRAGELFF	TGTGCCTGGGACCGGGGTCTGCGGGCCGGGGAGCTGTTTTTT
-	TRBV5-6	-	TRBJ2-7	CASSLGGARPSYEQYF	TGTGCCAGCAGCTTGGGGGGGGCGCGCCCCTCCTACGAGCAGTACTTC
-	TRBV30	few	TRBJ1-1	CAWDSIRIREAFF	TGTGCCTGGGATTCCATTAGGATACGTGAAGCTTTCTTT
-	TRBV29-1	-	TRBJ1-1	CSAGTARGTEAFF	TGCAGCGCCGGGACGGCTAGAGGCACTGAAGCTTTCTTT
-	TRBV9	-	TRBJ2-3	CASSVERGTQYF	TGTGCCAGCAGCGTAGAAAGGGGTACGCAGTATTTT
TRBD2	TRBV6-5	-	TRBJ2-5	CASTAGGSQETQYF	TGTGCCAGCACCGCCGGCGGGAGCCAAGAGACCCAGTACTTC
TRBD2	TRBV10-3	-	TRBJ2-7	CAISETKRESSYEQYF	TGTGCCATCAGTGAGACCAAGCGGGAGTCATCATACGAGCAGTACTTC
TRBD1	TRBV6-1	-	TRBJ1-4	CASEGQGGEKLFF	TGTGCCAGCGAGGGACAGGGGGGTGAAAAACTGTTTTTT
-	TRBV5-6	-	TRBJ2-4	CASSLISAKNIQYF	TGTGCCAGCAGCTTGATCTCCGCCAAAAACATTCAGTACTTC
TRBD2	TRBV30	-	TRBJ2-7	CAWSALGTSGWRKHEQYF	TGTGCCTGGAGCGCCCTCGGGACTAGCGGGTGGCGGAAACACGAGCAGTACTTC
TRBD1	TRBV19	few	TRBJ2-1	CASTPGQGYNEQFF	TGTGCCAGTACCCCGGGACAGGGTTACAATGAGCAGTTCTTC
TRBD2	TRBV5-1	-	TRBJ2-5	CASSLSGPSGGETQYF	TGCGCCAGCAGCTTGTCAGGGCCTAGCGGGGGAGAGACCCAGTACTTC
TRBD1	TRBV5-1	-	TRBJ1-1	CASSQTGGGMNTEAFF	TGCGCCAGCAGCCAGACAGGGGGAGGTATGAACACTGAAGCTTTCTTT
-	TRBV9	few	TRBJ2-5	CASSANTGAPQETQYF	TGTGCCAGCAGCGCAAATACGGGGGCCCCCCAAGAGACCCAGTACTTC
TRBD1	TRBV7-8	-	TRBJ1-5	CASSAEQGASNQPQHF	TGTGCCAGCAGCGCTGAACAGGGGGCGAGCAATCAGCCCCAGCATTTT
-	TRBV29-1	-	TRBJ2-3	CSVLPGQYF	TGCAGCGTCCTCCCGGGGCAGTATTTT
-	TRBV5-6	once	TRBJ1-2	CASRPTGAPGGYTF	TGTGCCAGCAGGCCCACGGGGGCGCCGGGTGGCTACACCTTC
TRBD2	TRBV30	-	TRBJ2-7	CACTGGDHEQYF	TGTGCCTGCACGGGAGGTGACCACGAGCAGTACTTC
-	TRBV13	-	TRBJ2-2	CASSLERRDAWTGELFF	TGTGCCAGCAGCTTAGAGCGGAGGGATGCATGGACCGGGGAGCTGTTTTTT
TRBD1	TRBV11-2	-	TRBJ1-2	CASSLRGQAISYGYTF	TGTGCCAGCAGTTTAAGGGGGCAGGCTATAAGCTATGGCTACACCTTC
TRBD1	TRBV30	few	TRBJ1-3	CAWSVQGGGNTIYF	TGTGCCTGGAGTGTGCAGGGGGGTGGAAACACCATATATTTT
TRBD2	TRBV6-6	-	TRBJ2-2	CASSYRLAGDGELFF	TGTGCCAGCAGTTACCGACTAGCGGGAGACGGGGAGCTGTTTTTT
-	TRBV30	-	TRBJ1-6	CAGRQGKNSPLHF	TGTGCCGGACGGCAGGGAAAAAATTCACCCCTCCACTTT
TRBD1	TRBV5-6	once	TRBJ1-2	CASSLLTGGSGYTF	TGTGCCAGCAGCCTACTGACAGGGGGCAGTGGCTACACCTTC
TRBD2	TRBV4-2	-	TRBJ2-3	CASSQDTSGRAYF	TGTGCCAGCAGCCAAGACACCAGCGGGAGGGCCTATTTT
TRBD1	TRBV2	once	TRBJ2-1	CASSIQGAGEQFF	TGTGCCAGCAGCATACAGGGGGCGGGTGAGCAGTTCTTC
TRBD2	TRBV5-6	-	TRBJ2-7	CASTILRSGRIGYEQYF	TGTGCCAGCACTATATTGAGGAGCGGGAGGATAGGGTACGAGCAGTACTTC
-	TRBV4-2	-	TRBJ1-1	CASSQGGALAFF	TGTGCCAGCAGCCAGGGGGGGGCGCTAGCTTTCTTT
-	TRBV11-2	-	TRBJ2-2	CASSHRELFF	TGTGCCAGCAGCCACCGGGAGCTGTTTTTT
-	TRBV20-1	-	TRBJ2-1	CSSSYNEQFF	TGCAGTTCATCCTACAATGAGCAGTTCTTC
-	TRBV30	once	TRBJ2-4	CAWLHNNIQYF	TGTGCCTGGTTGCACAATAACATTCAGTACTTC
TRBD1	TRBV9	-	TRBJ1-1	CASSEAGGNTEAFF	TGTGCCAGCAGCGAGGCAGGGGGTAACACTGAAGCTTTCTTT
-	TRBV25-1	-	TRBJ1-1	CASSDRVGSFF	TGTGCCAGCAGTGACAGGGTCGGGTCTTTCTTT
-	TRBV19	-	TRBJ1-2	CASTPGPARDGYTF	TGTGCCAGTACCCCCGGACCGGCTAGGGATGGCTACACCTTC